The next 14 T cell receptor beta chains were all read from a single sample in a study of T cells in Graves' hyperthyroidism and ophthalmopathy (dated by TCRdb to the late 2010s). The library relied on multiplex PCR. The sequencer was an Illumina HiSeq 2000. Amplification of TCR beta CDR3 regions was carried out from RNA transcripts. The TCR CDR3 was subjected to a first round of RT-PCR using the HTBI primer set and the Qiagen OneStep RT-PCR kit. TCRdb ran its own pipeline on the public reads, namely fastp trimming at Q25 and MiXCR clone calling, and kept in-frame beta chains. Each CDR3 protein gets just one entry, which takes the most common genes and DNA from the rows behind it. In all, the sample holds 550,000 to 600,000 distinct CDR3 sequences, and around 14% of those were seen once. The ten largest clones capture about 6.6% of the sample. The sequenced material came from blood. The source is a young woman with Graves' ophthalmopathy.

The table lists this clonotype with a few counts. V is TRBV2 and J is TRBJ1-5, with no clear D. CDR1 is SNHLY, CDR2 FYNNEI, per germline. V was trimmed by 7 bases and J by 4 bases, leaving 11 bases between them. CDR3 length: 13 amino acids. The CDR3 DNA reads as TGTGCCAGCACAAAGACGGGGAATCAGCCCCAGCATTTT. Protein: CASTKTGNQPQHF.

This clonotype was seen repeatedly, ten times or more. The chain has TRBV11-2 and TRBJ2-7, with TRBD2 matching 10 bases. CDR3 length: 17 residues. J lost 4 bases, V lost 2 bases, and 11 bases had no gene match. CDR1 and CDR2 (germline): SGHAT, FQNNGV. The CDR3 nucleotides are TGTGCCAGCAGCTTAAGGCAGCGGGAGGGCCGCGGTTACGAGCAGTACTTC. It specifies CASSLRQREGRGYEQYF.

The sample holds many counts of this clonotype. The V gene is TRBV7-2, the J gene TRBJ2-3, with 11 bases lining up with TRBD2. Germline assignment: CDR1 SGHTA and CDR2 FQGNSA. The CDR3 is 17 amino acids. Trimming removed 3 bases from V and 2 bases from J; junction bases left unmatched: 7. This CDR3 reads CASSFEGTSGITDTQYF. DNA of the CDR3: TGTGCCAGCAGCTTCGAAGGGACTAGCGGAATCACAGATACGCAGTATTTT.

This clonotype was picked up a small number of times. The chain couples TRBV6-1 to TRBJ2-6, with no clear D. Deletions cut 7 bases from V and 0 bases from J, with 10 bases between. This CDR3 spans 15 amino acids. Germline lookup yields CDR1 MNHNS and CDR2 SASEGT. The CDR3 coding sequence is TGTGCCAGCAATCGTGAGGTCTCTGGGGCCAACGTCCTGACTTTC. Its protein product is CASNREVSGANVLTF.

The table lists this clonotype with many counts. The chain uses TRBV7-2 and TRBJ1-2, with D possibly matching TRBD1 (5 bases). Trimming removed 0 bases from V and 8 bases from J, with 13 bases in between. In germline, CDR1 is SGHTA, CDR2 FQGNSA. This CDR3 region has 14 residues. CDR3 DNA: TGTGCCAGCAGCTTAGCGCGGGGGACCGGCGGCTACACCTTC. Amino acid sequence: CASSLARGTGGYTF.

The chain employs TRBV6-1 and TRBJ2-5, with 9 positions matching TRBD2. Germline lookup yields CDR1 MNHNS and CDR2 SASEGT. CDR3 length: 16 residues. Trimming removed 1 base from V and 5 bases from J; junction bases left unmatched: 8. CDR3 sequence: CASSEDGGGGRETQYF. CDR3 bases: TGTGCCAGCAGTGAAGATGGCGGGGGGGGCAGGGAGACCCAGTACTTC.

This sequence joins TRBV28 and TRBJ1-2, with TRBD1 matching over 8 bases. Trimming took 1 base from V and 0 from J; bases not matched to a gene: 13. Germline V gene data show CDR1 as MDHEN and CDR2 as SYDVKM. The CDR3 runs 19 residues. CDR3 nucleotide sequence: TGTGCCAGCAGTTTATTTTATACACAGGGGGAGGAGGCTAACTATGGCTACACCTTC. The encoded protein is CASSLFYTQGEEANYGYTF.

This chain uses TRBV29-1 with TRBJ2-3; no clear D gene. V shed 7 bases and J shed 5 bases, with 10 bases lying between them. CDR3 length: 11 residues. Germline CDR1 SQVTM, CDR2 ANQGSEA. CDR3 bases: TGCAGCGCCAAGCTAGGAGATACGCAGTATTTT. Protein product: CSAKLGDTQYF.

The genes are TRBV20-1 and TRBJ1-5; the match to TRBD1 covers 9 bases. Germline V gene lookup returns CDR1 DFQATT and CDR2 SNEGSKA (reference sequence). V shed 5 bases, J shed 1 base, and the junction held 9 bases outside the gene matches. The CDR3 consists of 16 residues. This CDR3 reads CSARDRVRFSNQPQHF. The CDR3 DNA reads TGCAGTGCTCGGGACAGGGTTAGGTTCAGCAATCAGCCCCAGCATTTT.

This clonotype was counted many times. J is TRBJ2-1 and V is TRBV27; 10 bases are shared with TRBD2. The CDR3 is 15 amino acids. The J segment lost 4 bases and the V segment lost 8 bases, leaving 8 bases of the junction unmatched. Germline values: CDR1 MNHEY, CDR2 SMNVEV (reference sequence). The CDR3 loop reads CASPKAGGIYNEQFF. Here the CDR3 DNA reads TGTGCCAGCCCTAAAGCGGGAGGGATTTACAATGAGCAGTTCTTC.

The sample holds a few counts of this clonotype. V and J are TRBV11-3 and TRBJ1-6, with D possibly TRBD1 on 6 matching bases. This CDR3 contains 16 residues. Germline V gene lookup returns CDR1 SGHNT and CDR2 YENEEA. V was clipped by 5 bases and J by 6 bases, with 17 bases between them. This CDR3 reads CASSARTALLNSPLHF. CDR3 in DNA: TGTGCCAGCAGCGCCAGGACAGCGCTCCTTAATTCACCCCTCCACTTT.

This clonotype was counted ten times or more. This chain links TRBV20-1 with TRBJ2-7, with 11 bases aligning to TRBD2. V shed 2 bases and J 5 bases; nucleotides not matched to a gene: 14. The germline CDR1 and CDR2 sequences are DFQATT and SNEGSKA (reference sequence). The CDR3 consists of 17 residues. This CDR3 reads CSARSTPLLAGDNEQYF. CDR3 bases: TGCAGTGCTAGATCCACCCCTTTACTAGCGGGAGACAACGAGCAGTACTTC.

V and J are TRBV9 and TRBJ2-7, with a weak D call TRBD2 (6 bases). Germline lookup yields CDR1 SGDLS and CDR2 YYNGEE. V was clipped by 3 bases and J by 4 bases, with 14 bases between them. The length of the CDR3 is 14 residues. CDR3 in amino acids: CASSETSPGYEQYF. Here the CDR3 DNA reads TGTGCCAGCAGCGAAACTAGCCCTGGGTACGAGCAGTACTTC.

The table lists this clonotype with many counts. J is TRBJ2-7 and V is TRBV12-3 or TRBV12-4; D remains ambiguous. V lost 0 bases, J lost 3 bases, and 12 bases lay in between. The CDR3 loop spans 15 amino acids. The CDR3 nucleotides are TGTGCCAGCAGTTTAGCAAGGGTCTCCGGCTACGAGCAGTACTTC. This encodes CASSLARVSGYEQYF.